This T cell receptor (beta chain) was observed in a study of T-cell reconstitution after alpha-beta-depleted transplantation in children. The study's findings and limits: Alpha-beta T cells present about two months after transplant were reported to originate from several hundred expanded graft clones. From newly produced T cells came most of the T-cell counts and diversity one year after transplant.

Regarding this clonotype: Its antigen remains unidentified.

The TCRbeta library incorporated unique molecular identifiers. Each CDR3 protein gets one entry after TCRdb re-called the PCR reads with MiXCR. Here the sample spans 800,000 to 1,000,000 distinct CDR3 sequences, under 30% being singletons. The CDR3 sequence is 18 residues long. The V gene's germline CDR1 is LGHNA and CDR2 YSLEER. V lost 1 base and J lost 0, with 13 bases in between. The V call is TRBV4-3, the J call TRBJ2-6, with D tentatively TRBD2 (5 bases). The clonotype was recovered from a boy younger than two who had a stem cell transplant for SCID, so the T cells may come from the graft donor. The sequencing here drew on PBMCs, mostly from graft donor cells, taken 360 days after TCRalphabeta/CD19-depleted stem cell transplant. The CDR3 sequence is CASSQVMARDSGANVLTF. The CDR3 coding sequence is TGCGCCAGCAGCCAAGTGATGGCCCGGGACTCTGGGGCCAACGTCCTGACTTTC.